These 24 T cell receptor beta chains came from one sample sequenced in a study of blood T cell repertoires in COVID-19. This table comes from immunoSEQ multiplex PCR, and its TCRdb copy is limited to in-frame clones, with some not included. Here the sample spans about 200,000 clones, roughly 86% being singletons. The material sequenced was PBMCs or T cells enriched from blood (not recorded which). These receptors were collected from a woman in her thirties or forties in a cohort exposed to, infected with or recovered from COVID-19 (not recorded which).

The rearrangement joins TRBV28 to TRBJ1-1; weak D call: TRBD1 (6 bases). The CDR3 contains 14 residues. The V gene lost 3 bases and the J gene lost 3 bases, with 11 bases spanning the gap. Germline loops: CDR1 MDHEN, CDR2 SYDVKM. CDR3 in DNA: TGTGCCAGCAGTTTTCCACAGGGTCACACTGAAGCTTTCTTT. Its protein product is CASSFPQGHTEAFF.

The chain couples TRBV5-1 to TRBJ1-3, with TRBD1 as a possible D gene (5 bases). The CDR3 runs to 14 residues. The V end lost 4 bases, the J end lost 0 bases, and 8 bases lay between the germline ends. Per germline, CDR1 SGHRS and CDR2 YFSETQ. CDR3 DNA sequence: TGCGCCAGCAGCCCCCAGGGCTCTGGAAACACCATATATTTT. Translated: CASSPQGSGNTIYF.

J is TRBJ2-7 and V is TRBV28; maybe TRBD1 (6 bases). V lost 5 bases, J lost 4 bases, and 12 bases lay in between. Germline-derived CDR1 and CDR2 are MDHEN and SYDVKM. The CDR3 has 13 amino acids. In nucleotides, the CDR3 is TGTGCCAGCAGTGCCCGGACAGCATACGAGCAGTACTTC. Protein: CASSARTAYEQYF.

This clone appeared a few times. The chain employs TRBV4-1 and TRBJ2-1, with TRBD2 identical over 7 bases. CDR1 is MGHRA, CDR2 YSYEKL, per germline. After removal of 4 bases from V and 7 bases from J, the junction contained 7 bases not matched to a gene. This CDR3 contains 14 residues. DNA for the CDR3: TGCGCCAGCAGCCTAGGACTAGTACCGAATGAGCAGTTCTTC. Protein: CASSLGLVPNEQFF.

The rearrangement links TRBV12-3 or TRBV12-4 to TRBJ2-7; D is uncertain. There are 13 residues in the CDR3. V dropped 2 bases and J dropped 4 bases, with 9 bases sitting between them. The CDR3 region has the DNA TGTGCCAGCAGTTTATCTGTCGTTTACGAGCAGTACTTC. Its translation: CASSLSVVYEQYF.

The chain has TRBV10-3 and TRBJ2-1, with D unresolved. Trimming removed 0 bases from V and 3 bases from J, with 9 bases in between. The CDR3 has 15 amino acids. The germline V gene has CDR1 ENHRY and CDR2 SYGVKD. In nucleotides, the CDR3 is TGTGCCATCAGTGAGTCGCACGGCGGCTACAATGAGCAGTTCTTC. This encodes CAISESHGGYNEQFF.

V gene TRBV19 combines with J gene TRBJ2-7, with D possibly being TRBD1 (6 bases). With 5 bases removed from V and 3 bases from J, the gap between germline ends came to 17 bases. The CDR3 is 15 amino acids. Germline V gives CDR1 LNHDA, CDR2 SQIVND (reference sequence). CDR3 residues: CASSRDKSGYYEQYF. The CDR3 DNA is TGTGCCAGTAGTCGGGACAAAAGCGGCTACTACGAGCAGTACTTC.

CDR3 DNA sequence: TGTGCCAGCAGCCGCGACAGGGTCAGCTCCTACGAGCAGTACTTC. Translation gives CASSRDRVSSYEQYF. The chain has TRBV14 and TRBJ2-7, with 7 bases matching TRBD1. After removal of 4 bases from V and 0 bases from J, the junction contained 6 bases not matched to a gene. Looked up from germline, CDR1 is SGHDN and CDR2 is FVKESK. The CDR3 contains 15 residues.

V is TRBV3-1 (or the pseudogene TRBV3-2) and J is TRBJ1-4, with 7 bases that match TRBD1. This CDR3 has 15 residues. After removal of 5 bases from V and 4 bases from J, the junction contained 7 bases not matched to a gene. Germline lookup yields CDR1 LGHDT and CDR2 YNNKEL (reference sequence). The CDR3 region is CASSKWDSRNEKLFF. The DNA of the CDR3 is TGTGCCAGCAGCAAGTGGGACAGCCGTAATGAAAAACTGTTTTTT.

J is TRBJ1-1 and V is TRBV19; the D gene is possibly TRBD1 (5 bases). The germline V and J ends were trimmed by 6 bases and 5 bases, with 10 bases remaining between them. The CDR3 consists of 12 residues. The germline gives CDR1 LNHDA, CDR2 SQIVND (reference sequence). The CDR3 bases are TGTGCCAGTAGGGCGGGGCGGACTGAAGCTTTCTTT. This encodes CASRAGRTEAFF.

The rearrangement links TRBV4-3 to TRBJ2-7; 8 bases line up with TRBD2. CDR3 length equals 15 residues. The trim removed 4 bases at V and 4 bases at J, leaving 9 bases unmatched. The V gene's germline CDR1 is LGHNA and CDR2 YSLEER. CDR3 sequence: CASSPSGSGSYEQYF. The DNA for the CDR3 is TGCGCCAGCAGCCCCTCGGGGAGCGGGAGTTACGAGCAGTACTTC.

The CDR3 DNA reads as TGTGCCAGCAGTTATGGACTAGCGGACAACAATGAGCAGTTCTTC. It translates to CASSYGLADNNEQFF. The chain recombines TRBV6-2 or TRBV6-3 with TRBJ2-1; 10 bases agree with TRBD2. V lost 3 bases to trimming and J lost 5 bases; unmatched junction nucleotides: 4. The CDR3 sequence is 15 residues long. Per germline, CDR1 MNHEY and CDR2 SVGEGT.

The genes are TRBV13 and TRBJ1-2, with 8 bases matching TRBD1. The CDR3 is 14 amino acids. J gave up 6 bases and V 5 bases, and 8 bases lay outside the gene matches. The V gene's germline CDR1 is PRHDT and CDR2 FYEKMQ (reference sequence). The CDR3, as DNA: TGTGCCAGCAGCGGGGACAGGTCCCTTCATGGCTACACCTTC. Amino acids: CASSGDRSLHGYTF.

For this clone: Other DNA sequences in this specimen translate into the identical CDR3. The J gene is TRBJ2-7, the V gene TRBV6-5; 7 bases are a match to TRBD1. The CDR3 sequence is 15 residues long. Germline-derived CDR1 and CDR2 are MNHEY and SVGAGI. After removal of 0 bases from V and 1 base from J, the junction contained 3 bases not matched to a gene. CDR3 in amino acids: CASSYSAGGSYEQYF. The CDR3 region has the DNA TGTGCCAGCAGTTACTCGGCAGGGGGATCCTACGAGCAGTACTTC.

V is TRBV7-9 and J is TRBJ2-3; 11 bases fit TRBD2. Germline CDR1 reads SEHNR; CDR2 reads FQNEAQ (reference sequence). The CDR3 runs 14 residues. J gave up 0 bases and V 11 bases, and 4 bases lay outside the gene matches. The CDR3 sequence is CAGGTSGSTDTQYF. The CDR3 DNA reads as TGTGCCGGAGGGACTAGCGGTAGCACAGATACGCAGTATTTT.

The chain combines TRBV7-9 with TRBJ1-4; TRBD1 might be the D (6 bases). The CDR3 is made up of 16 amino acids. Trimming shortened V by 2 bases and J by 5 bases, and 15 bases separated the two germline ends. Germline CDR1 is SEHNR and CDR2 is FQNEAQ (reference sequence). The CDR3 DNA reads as TGTGCCAGCAGCTTAATTACCCCACAGGGAAATGAAAAACTGTTTTTT. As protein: CASSLITPQGNEKLFF.

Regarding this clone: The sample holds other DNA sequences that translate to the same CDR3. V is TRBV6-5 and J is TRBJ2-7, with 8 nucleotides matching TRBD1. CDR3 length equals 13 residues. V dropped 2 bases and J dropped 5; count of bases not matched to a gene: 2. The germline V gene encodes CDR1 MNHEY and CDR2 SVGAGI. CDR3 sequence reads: CASSYQGANEQYF. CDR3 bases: TGTGCCAGCAGTTACCAGGGGGCTAACGAGCAGTACTTC.

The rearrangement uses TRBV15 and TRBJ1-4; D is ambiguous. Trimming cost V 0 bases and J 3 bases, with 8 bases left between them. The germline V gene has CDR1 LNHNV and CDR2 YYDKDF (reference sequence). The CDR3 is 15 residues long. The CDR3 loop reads CATSRDREANEKLFF. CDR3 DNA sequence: TGTGCCACCAGCAGAGATAGGGAGGCTAATGAAAAACTGTTTTTT. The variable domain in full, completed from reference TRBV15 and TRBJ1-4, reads DAMVIQNPRYQVTQFGKPVTLSCSQTLNHNVMYWYQQKSSQAPKLLFHYYDKDFNNEADTPDNFQSRRPNTSFCFLDIRSPGLGDTAMYLCATSRDREANEKLFFGSGTQLSVL.

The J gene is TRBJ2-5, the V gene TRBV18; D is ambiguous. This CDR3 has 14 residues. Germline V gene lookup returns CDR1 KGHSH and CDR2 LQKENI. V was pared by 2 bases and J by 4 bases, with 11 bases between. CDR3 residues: CASSPAQSRETQYF. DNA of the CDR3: TGTGCCAGCTCACCAGCCCAGTCCCGAGAGACCCAGTACTTC.

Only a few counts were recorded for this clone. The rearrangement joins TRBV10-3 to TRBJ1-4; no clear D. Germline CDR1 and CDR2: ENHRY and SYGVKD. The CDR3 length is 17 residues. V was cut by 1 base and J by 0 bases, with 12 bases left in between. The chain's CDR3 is CAISEYPTDSTNEKLFF. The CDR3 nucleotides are TGTGCCATCAGTGAGTACCCGACGGACTCAACTAATGAAAAACTGTTTTTT.

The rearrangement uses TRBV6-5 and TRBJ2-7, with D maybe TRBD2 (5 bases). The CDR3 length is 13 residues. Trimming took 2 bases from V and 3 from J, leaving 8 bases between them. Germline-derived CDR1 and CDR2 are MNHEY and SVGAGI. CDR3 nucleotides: TGTGCCAGCAGTTACGCGAGCGGCTACGAGCAGTACTTC. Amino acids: CASSYASGYEQYF.

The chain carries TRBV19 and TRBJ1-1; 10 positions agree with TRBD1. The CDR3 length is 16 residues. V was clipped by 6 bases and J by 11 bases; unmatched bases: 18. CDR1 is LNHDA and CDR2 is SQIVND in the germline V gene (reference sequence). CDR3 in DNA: TGTGCCAGTAGACAAGACAGGGGGCCGGGCCTCGAAGTGGCTTTCTTT. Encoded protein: CASRQDRGPGLEVAFF.

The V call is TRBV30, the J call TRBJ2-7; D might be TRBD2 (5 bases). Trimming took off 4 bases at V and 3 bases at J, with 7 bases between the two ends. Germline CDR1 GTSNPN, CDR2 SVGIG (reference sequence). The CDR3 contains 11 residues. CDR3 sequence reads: CAWTSRYEQYF. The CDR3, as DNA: TGTGCCTGGACTAGCCGCTACGAGCAGTACTTC.

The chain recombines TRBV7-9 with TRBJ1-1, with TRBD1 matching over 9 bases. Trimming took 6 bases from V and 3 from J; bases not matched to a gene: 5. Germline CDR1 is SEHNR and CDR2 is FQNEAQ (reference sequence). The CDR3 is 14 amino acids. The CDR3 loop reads CASRITGGDTEAFF. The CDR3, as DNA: TGTGCCAGCAGAATAACAGGGGGCGACACTGAAGCTTTCTTT.